Each of the 6 T cell receptor beta chains below was sequenced from the same sample in a study of OX40 agonist ivuxolimab in advanced cancers. Assay used: immunoSEQ multiplex PCR; TCRdb lists only in-frame clones, some missing. The table records approximately 81,000 clones, more than 85% of them present only once. Specimen: CD4+ or CD8+ T cells sorted from blood, collected in a trial of the OX40 agonist ivuxolimab. These receptors all come from an adult with an advanced solid tumor such as melanoma, head and neck, liver or kidney cancer.

The chain joins TRBV5-3 to TRBJ2-7; no definite D call. TRBV5-3 qualifies as an ORF whose function is uncertain. With 5 bases removed from V and 0 bases from J, the gap between germline ends came to 6 bases. CDR3 length equals 12 residues. In DNA, the CDR3 is TGTGCCAGAAGGAACAGCTCCTACGAGCAGTACTTC. Its protein is CARRNSSYEQYF.

V usage is TRBV11-3 and J usage is TRBJ2-5, with D possibly TRBD2 on 6 matching bases. Trimming pared 3 bases from V and 5 bases from J, leaving 16 bases between. Germline values: CDR1 SGHNT, CDR2 YENEEA. CDR3 length: 15 residues. The CDR3 coding sequence is TGTGCCAGCAGCTTGAACGCGGGGCCTGGGGAGACCCAGTACTTC. Translated, it gives CASSLNAGPGETQYF.

This clone was detected only once. The chain has TRBV7-6 and TRBJ2-1; D gene ambiguous. Trimming removed 1 base from V and 5 bases from J, with 18 bases in between. Germline V gives CDR1 SGHVS, CDR2 FNYEAQ. The CDR3 runs 17 residues. The CDR3 protein is CASSLGALRGPHNEQFF. In DNA, the CDR3 is TGTGCCAGCAGCTTAGGGGCCCTAAGAGGCCCTCACAATGAGCAGTTCTTC.

The chain has TRBV6-5 and TRBJ1-1; TRBD1 agrees at 7 bases. This CDR3 is 13 amino acids long. In germline, CDR1 is MNHEY, CDR2 SVGAGI. V lost 6 bases, J lost 10 bases, and 11 bases stayed unmatched. The CDR3 DNA reads as TGTGCCAGCAGCCCCGACAGGGAAGTCGTAGCTTTCTTT. It codes for CASSPDREVVAFF.

The chain uses TRBV4-1 and TRBJ2-5; 7 nucleotides agree with TRBD2. Per the germline V gene, CDR1 is MGHRA and CDR2 is YSYEKL. After removal of 3 bases from V and 5 bases from J, the junction contained 6 bases not matched to a gene. The CDR3 spans 14 residues. CDR3 protein: CASSQGGFYETQYF. CDR3 DNA sequence: TGCGCCAGCAGCCAGGGAGGGTTCTACGAGACCCAGTACTTC.

The rearrangement uses TRBV19 and TRBJ1-2; unclear D gene. V shed 4 bases and J shed 4 bases, with 16 bases lying between them. Germline CDR1 reads LNHDA; CDR2 reads SQIVND (reference sequence). CDR3 length equals 15 residues. The CDR3: CASSTKGRGLYGYTF. CDR3 nucleotides: TGTGCCAGTAGTACAAAAGGACGGGGTCTCTATGGCTACACCTTC.